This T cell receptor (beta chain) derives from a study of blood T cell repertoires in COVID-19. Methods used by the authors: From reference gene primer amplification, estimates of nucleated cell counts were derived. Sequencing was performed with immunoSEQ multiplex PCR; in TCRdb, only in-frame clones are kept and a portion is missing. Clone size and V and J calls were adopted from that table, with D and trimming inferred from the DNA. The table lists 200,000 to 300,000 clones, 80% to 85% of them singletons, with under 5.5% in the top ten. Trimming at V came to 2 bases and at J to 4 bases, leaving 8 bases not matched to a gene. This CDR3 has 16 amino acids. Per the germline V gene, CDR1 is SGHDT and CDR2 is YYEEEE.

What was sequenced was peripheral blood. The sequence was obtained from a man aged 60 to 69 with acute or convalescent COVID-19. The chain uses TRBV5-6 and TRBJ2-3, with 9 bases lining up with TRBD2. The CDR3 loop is CASSLVLAGVADTQYF. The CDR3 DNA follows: TGTGCCAGCAGCTTAGTGTTAGCGGGAGTCGCAGATACGCAGTATTTT.